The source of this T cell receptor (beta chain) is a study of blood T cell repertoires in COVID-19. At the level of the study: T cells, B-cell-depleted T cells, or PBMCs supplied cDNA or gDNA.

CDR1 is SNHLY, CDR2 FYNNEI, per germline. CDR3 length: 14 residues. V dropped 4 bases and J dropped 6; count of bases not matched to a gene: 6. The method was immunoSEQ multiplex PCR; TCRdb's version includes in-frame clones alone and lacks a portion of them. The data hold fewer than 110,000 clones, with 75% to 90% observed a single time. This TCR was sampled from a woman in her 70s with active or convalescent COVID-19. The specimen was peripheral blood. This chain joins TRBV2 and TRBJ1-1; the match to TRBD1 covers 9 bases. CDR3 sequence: CASSAGTGSPEAFF. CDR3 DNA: TGTGCCAGCAGTGCCGGGACAGGGAGCCCTGAAGCTTTCTTT.